This record concerns one TCR beta chain sequence. Its matching antigen is unknown. Trimming cost V 7 bases and J 5 bases; bases outside gene matches: 10. The CDR3 runs to 14 residues. Germline CDR1 and CDR2: SGHRS and YFSETQ. The data derive from a study of beta chain features in type 1 diabetes. Study overall: No age, gender or cell yield differences were seen between patients and healthy donors. Overall study findings and caveats: Comparison showed that naive, central memory and Treg TCRB repertoires appeared more similar among patients than among healthy donors. There was a moderate but significant shortening of TCRB CDR3s in all four CD4+ subsets of Type 1 diabetes patients. A possible short-template PCR bias applies equally to patients and controls.

As every portion of the isolated RNA was reverse transcribed, the sequencing read expressed TCRB transcripts. Some clones are missing from TCRdb's copy, which holds only in-frame ones; the method was immunoSEQ multiplex PCR. The sample lists approximately 84,000 clones; 30% to 35% were seen once. This chain joins TRBV5-1 and TRBJ1-1, with 8 nucleotides matching TRBD1. The sequence was collected from a woman aged 18-29 years in good health. Sequenced: stem cell memory CD4+ T cells from blood. The CDR3 sequence is CASYRGQGGTEAFF. The CDR3 DNA is TGCGCCAGCTATCGCGGACAGGGTGGTACTGAAGCTTTCTTT.